What follows are 14 T cell receptor beta chains derived from one specimen sequenced in a study of OX40 agonist ivuxolimab in advanced cancers. Data came from immunoSEQ multiplex PCR; TCRdb stores just in-frame clones and leaves some out. The sample includes around 30,000 clones, roughly nine tenths seen only once; the top ten take roughly a tenth. Source: CD4+ or CD8+ T cells sorted from blood, taken in a trial of the OX40 agonist ivuxolimab. The source is an adult with an advanced solid tumor such as melanoma, head and neck, liver or kidney cancer.

The rearrangement uses TRBV7-9 and TRBJ2-7; D possibly corresponds to TRBD1 (6 bases). The germline V gene encodes CDR1 SEHNR and CDR2 FQNEAQ (reference sequence). This CDR3 spans 14 amino acids. The V end was cut by 5 bases, the J end by 6 bases, with 17 bases between. This chain's CDR3 is CASSPLEKGGEQYF. CDR3 sequence (DNA): TGTGCCAGCAGCCCGCTAGAGAAAGGGGGCGAGCAGTACTTC.

A single count supports this clone. The chain couples TRBV9 to TRBJ2-5, with TRBD2 as a possible D gene (5 bases). The V and J ends lost 0 bases and 5 bases respectively, with 11 bases between them. Per germline, CDR1 SGDLS and CDR2 YYNGEE. This CDR3 region has 14 residues. The CDR3 loop reads CASSVERAGETQYF. The CDR3 coding sequence is TGTGCCAGCAGCGTAGAGAGGGCTGGGGAGACCCAGTACTTC.

The chain combines TRBV7-9 with TRBJ1-1; 10 bases fit TRBD1. With V trimmed by 4 bases and J by 0 bases, 2 bases remained unmatched. The CDR3 totals 15 residues. Germline V gene sequence: CDR1 SEHNR, CDR2 FQNEAQ (reference sequence). CDR3 sequence: CASSWGTGVNTEAFF. The DNA for the CDR3 is TGTGCCAGCAGCTGGGGGACAGGGGTGAACACTGAAGCTTTCTTT.

The rearrangement joins TRBV6-5 to TRBJ1-1, with D uncertain. Between the trimmed V and J ends, which lost 0 bases and 5 bases, there was a span of 7 bases. Germline lookup yields CDR1 MNHEY and CDR2 SVGAGI. This CDR3 is built from 13 residues. Here the CDR3 reads CASSYSVLTEAFF. In DNA form, the CDR3 reads TGTGCCAGCAGTTACTCGGTCCTAACTGAAGCTTTCTTT.

The chain links TRBV6-5 to TRBJ2-2, with D unresolved. This CDR3 is built from 16 residues. Trimming shortened V by 0 bases and J by 1 base, and 9 bases separated the two germline ends. CDR1 is MNHEY and CDR2 is SVGAGI in the germline V gene. The CDR3 DNA sequence: TGTGCCAGCAGTTACTCGAGGTCGGTGAACACCGGGGAGCTGTTTTTT. Translation: CASSYSRSVNTGELFF.

CDR3 region: CASSSLAGVAYEQYF. The DNA of the CDR3 is TGTGCCAGCAGTTCCTTAGCGGGAGTGGCCTACGAGCAGTACTTC. The rearrangement links TRBV27 to TRBJ2-7; 9 bases fit TRBD2. Trimming at V came to 4 bases and at J to 2 bases, leaving 6 bases not matched to a gene. This CDR3 region has 15 residues. The germline gives CDR1 MNHEY, CDR2 SMNVEV (reference sequence).

A single count supports this clone. The genes are TRBV10-3 and TRBJ1-1; TRBD1 is a possible D gene (6 bases). Germline V lookup: CDR1 ENHRY, CDR2 SYGVKD. Trimming took 2 bases from V and 1 from J, leaving 11 bases between them. The CDR3 contains 15 residues. The CDR3 loop reads CAISEPNRANTEAFF. The CDR3 DNA follows: TGTGCCATCAGTGAGCCTAACAGGGCGAACACTGAAGCTTTCTTT.

This clone is a singleton in its sample. This chain connects TRBV7-9 to TRBJ1-1, with 7 bases that match TRBD1. Germline assignment: CDR1 SEHNR and CDR2 FQNEAQ (reference sequence). Losses at the gene ends were 5 bases for V and 7 bases for J; bases not matched to a gene: 4. The CDR3 covers 12 residues. The CDR3 loop is CASSGDRGEAFF. The CDR3, as DNA: TGTGCCAGCAGCGGGGACAGAGGTGAAGCTTTCTTT.

V and J are TRBV11-2 and TRBJ2-7; unclear D gene. Germline values: CDR1 SGHAT, CDR2 FQNNGV. The CDR3 runs to 12 residues. Trimming shortened V by 2 bases and J by 2 bases, and 4 bases separated the two germline ends. CDR3: CASSLSTYEQYF. The CDR3 region has the DNA TGTGCCAGCAGCTTATCCACCTACGAGCAGTACTTC.

The V call is TRBV19, the J call TRBJ1-2; D might be TRBD1 (6 bases). Germline loops: CDR1 LNHDA, CDR2 SQIVND (reference sequence). The CDR3 has 12 residues. Between the trimmed V and J ends, which lost 5 bases and 10 bases, there was a span of 14 bases. The CDR3 loop reads CASSAGHSSYTF. For the CDR3, the DNA is TGTGCCAGTAGTGCGGGACACAGCTCCTACACCTTC.

The chain is built from TRBV5-1 and TRBJ2-7; a weak D match, TRBD2 (6 bases). Trimming removed 0 bases at V and 4 bases at J, with 8 bases between. From germline, CDR1 is SGHRS and CDR2 YFSETQ. The CDR3 sequence is 13 residues long. The DNA of the CDR3 is TGCGCCAGCAGCTTGGACGGGAGATACGAGCAGTACTTC. Its protein is CASSLDGRYEQYF.

This sequence joins TRBV19 and TRBJ1-1; D gene unclear. CDR1 LNHDA and CDR2 SQIVND come from the germline V gene (reference sequence). The V and J ends lost 3 bases and 0 bases respectively, with 5 bases between them. This CDR3 is 13 amino acids long. This CDR3 is CASSIRMNTEAFF. As DNA, the CDR3 is TGTGCCAGTAGTATTCGTATGAACACTGAAGCTTTCTTT.

The V call is TRBV19, the J call TRBJ2-7; D not resolved. V shed 7 bases and J shed 3 bases, with 13 bases lying between them. The CDR3 loop spans 13 amino acids. The germline V gene encodes CDR1 LNHDA and CDR2 SQIVND (reference sequence). The CDR3 protein is CASKGRSSYEQYF. In DNA, the CDR3 is TGTGCCAGTAAAGGACGTAGCAGCTACGAGCAGTACTTC. The full variable domain, rest sourced from reference TRBV19 and TRBJ2-7, is DGGITQSPKYLFRKEGQNVTLSCEQNLNHDAMYWYRQDPGQGLRLIYYSQIVNDFQKGDIAEGYSVSREKKESFPLTVTSAQKNPTAFYLCASKGRSSYEQYFGPGTRLTVT.

V and J are TRBV6-1 and TRBJ2-1; tentatively, D is TRBD2 (5 bases). Trimming took off 4 bases at V and 6 bases at J, with 16 bases between the two ends. The CDR3 contains 15 residues. The germline V gene has CDR1 MNHNS and CDR2 SASEGT. The chain's CDR3 is CASSVEVAFANEQFF. The CDR3 DNA sequence: TGTGCCAGCAGTGTGGAAGTAGCGTTTGCCAATGAGCAGTTCTTC.